The 21 T cell receptor beta chains in this list originate from one sample, sequenced in a study of shared clonotypes between healthy human individuals. TCRdb's copy holds only in-frame clones and misses some; the assay was immunoSEQ multiplex PCR. This table holds 450,000 to 500,000 clones, roughly 80% found once. Sequenced input: PBMCs. The receptor set was obtained from a woman in her thirties or forties in good health. Some clones in this sample may be carry-over from other donors' samples.

On this clone: A read error likely explains this, since a far larger clone differs by one base. The chain is built from TRBV10-3 and TRBJ1-3; TRBD1 is a possible D gene (6 bases). This CDR3 region has 13 residues. CDR1 ENHRY and CDR2 SYGVKD come from the germline V gene. CDR3 nucleotides: TGTGCCACCAGTGAGGGACACCGAAACACCATATATTTT. Residues: CATSEGHRNTIYF.

This clone was detected a few times. This sequence joins TRBV25-1 and TRBJ2-7, with a weak D call TRBD1 (5 bases). Germline V gene sequence: CDR1 MGHDK, CDR2 SYGVNS. V was clipped by 2 bases and J by 0 bases, with 11 bases between them. The CDR3 totals 15 residues. The CDR3: CASSERSGLSYEQYF. The CDR3, as DNA: TGTGCCAGCAGTGAACGGTCAGGGCTCTCCTACGAGCAGTACTTC.

About this clone itself: The sample carries other DNA sequences with the same CDR3. The chain carries TRBV6-5 and TRBJ2-7; D might be TRBD1 (5 bases). The ends were cut back, 2 bases at V and 2 bases at J, with 7 bases in the middle. Germline V gives CDR1 MNHEY, CDR2 SVGAGI. This CDR3 is 13 amino acids long. CDR3 bases: TGTGCCAGCAGTTACGGCAGGGCCTACGAGCAGTACTTC. Translated: CASSYGRAYEQYF.

This chain's CDR3 is CASSLSGATGELFF. CDR3 DNA: TGTGCCAGCAGCCTTAGCGGTGCCACCGGGGAGCTGTTTTTT. J is TRBJ2-2 and V is TRBV7-6, with D possibly TRBD2 on 6 matching bases. The CDR3 extends over 14 amino acids. Germline V gives CDR1 SGHVS, CDR2 FNYEAQ. Trimming removed 5 bases from V and 4 bases from J, with 11 bases in between.

The rearrangement joins TRBV28 to TRBJ2-3, with D maybe TRBD2 (6 bases). The CDR3 extends over 15 amino acids. The V end was cut by 2 bases, the J end by 2 bases, with 11 bases between. Looked up from germline, CDR1 is MDHEN and CDR2 is SYDVKM. CDR3 DNA sequence: TGTGCCAGCAGTTTAAAGGCGGGGTACACAGATACGCAGTATTTT. Its translation: CASSLKAGYTDTQYF.

This chain connects TRBV20-1 to TRBJ1-1; D might be TRBD1 (6 bases). The V gene's germline CDR1 is DFQATT and CDR2 SNEGSKA (reference sequence). The CDR3 contains 10 residues. Trimming shortened V by 5 bases and J by 10 bases, and 11 bases separated the two germline ends. The DNA for the CDR3 is TGCAGTGCTGGGGACACTAGAGCTTTCTTT. Translating gives CSAGDTRAFF.

This chain connects TRBV9 to TRBJ2-2; TRBD2 matches at 9 bases. The germline CDR1 and CDR2 sequences are SGDLS and YYNGEE. The CDR3 is made up of 15 amino acids. Trimming took 3 bases from V and 6 from J; bases not matched to a gene: 6. The CDR3 sequence: CASSATSGSAGELFF. CDR3 sequence (DNA): TGTGCCAGCAGCGCCACTAGCGGGTCGGCCGGGGAGCTGTTTTTT.

This sequence joins TRBV2 and TRBJ2-2; 8 bases map to TRBD1. V was clipped by 6 bases and J by 0 bases; unmatched bases: 3. The length of the CDR3 is 15 residues. Germline V lookup: CDR1 SNHLY, CDR2 FYNNEI. In nucleotides, the CDR3 is TGTGCCAGCAGAATACAGGGGGCGAACACCGGGGAGCTGTTTTTT. Encoded protein: CASRIQGANTGELFF.

About this clone itself: This likely reflects a read error, since a far larger clone is one base away. At the DNA level, this CDR3 is encoded by other sequences in the same sample as well. The chain links TRBV6-4 to TRBJ2-7; D unclear. This CDR3 has 13 residues. The germline V and J ends were trimmed by 5 bases and 7 bases, with 15 bases remaining between them. Looked up from germline, CDR1 is MRHNA and CDR2 is SNTAGT. Here the CDR3 reads CASSNEEGSEQYF. CDR3 DNA sequence: TGTGCCAGCAGTAATGAGGAAGGTTCGGAGCAGTACTTC.

Only one count was recorded for this clone. The DNA of the CDR3 is TGTGCCAGCAGTTTCGGGACAGACTATGGCTACACCTTC. Amino acids: CASSFGTDYGYTF. The chain carries TRBV28 and TRBJ1-2; 7 bases are a match to TRBD1. CDR3 length: 13 residues. With V trimmed by 3 bases and J by 3 bases, 1 base remained unmatched. CDR1 is MDHEN, CDR2 SYDVKM, per germline.

V and J are TRBV18 and TRBJ2-1; D is uncertain. Germline CDR1 reads KGHSH; CDR2 reads LQKENI. Trimming shortened V by 3 bases and J by 10 bases, and 7 bases separated the two germline ends. The CDR3 is 11 residues long. The chain's CDR3 is CASSPGVEQFF. DNA of the CDR3: TGTGCCAGCTCACCTGGGGTGGAGCAGTTCTTC.

This clone came up once. This chain joins TRBV5-1 and TRBJ1-2; the D gene is possibly TRBD1 (5 bases). The germline CDR1 and CDR2 sequences are SGHRS and YFSETQ. V gave up 0 bases and J gave up 6 bases, with 12 bases separating them. This CDR3 region has 14 residues. The CDR3 protein is CASSLVGREDGYTF. CDR3 DNA: TGCGCCAGCAGCTTGGTTGGCAGGGAGGATGGCTACACCTTC.

The V gene is TRBV29-1, the J gene TRBJ1-2; 10 bases are shared with TRBD1. V dropped 6 bases and J dropped 0; count of bases not matched to a gene: 13. Germline loops: CDR1 SQVTM, CDR2 ANQGSEA. The CDR3 contains 17 residues. CDR3 in amino acids: CSVETWTGGATNYGYTF. The CDR3 DNA sequence: TGCAGCGTGGAAACCTGGACAGGGGGAGCTACTAACTATGGCTACACCTTC.

J is TRBJ2-1 and V is TRBV5-1, with TRBD2 as a possible D gene (5 bases). V lost 4 bases, J lost 9 bases, and 20 bases lay in between. The CDR3 consists of 15 residues. Per germline, CDR1 SGHRS and CDR2 YFSETQ. The CDR3 DNA reads as TGCGCCAGCAGCACGGACGGAGGTACAATCGCTGAGCAGTTCTTC. Translating gives CASSTDGGTIAEQFF.

The CDR3 DNA reads as TGTGCCAGCAGCTTAGCGCTAGGAACGATTCGGTACAATGAGCAGTTCTTC. Its protein is CASSLALGTIRYNEQFF. V usage is TRBV7-9 and J usage is TRBJ2-1, with D hard to call. In germline, CDR1 is SEHNR, CDR2 FQNEAQ (reference sequence). This CDR3 spans 17 amino acids. V lost 0 bases, J lost 4 bases, and 16 bases lay in between.

The chain combines TRBV4-3 with TRBJ1-2; D gene uncertain. The CDR3 sequence is 15 residues long. Germline CDR1 is LGHNA and CDR2 is YSLEER. Trimming removed 0 bases from V and 4 bases from J, with 12 bases in between. In DNA, the CDR3 is TGCGCCAGCAGCCAAGAAAGGGATGACTTCTATGGCTACACCTTC. It codes for CASSQERDDFYGYTF.

As for this clone: A far larger clone is a single base away, which makes a read error likely. Other DNA sequences in the same sample also yield this CDR3. V gene TRBV4-3 combines with J gene TRBJ1-1; perhaps TRBD1 as D (6 bases). CDR1 and CDR2 (germline): LGHNA, YSLEER. The CDR3 is 15 residues long. CDR3 nucleotides: TGCGCCAGCAGCCAAGGGAGACAGGAGAACACTGAGGCTTTCTTT. This codes for CASSQGRQENTEAFF.

As for this clone: Given a far larger clone just one base away, this is likely a sequencing read error. V is TRBV7-2 and J is TRBJ2-7, with D possibly being TRBD2 (5 bases). The germline gives CDR1 SGHTA, CDR2 FQGNSA. The CDR3 contains 15 residues. The CDR3 loop reads CASSLTGSFSYDQYF. The DNA for the CDR3 is TGTGCCAGCAGCTTAACGGGGTCATTCTCCTACGATCAGTACTTC. The entire variable domain, with the rest obtained from reference TRBV7-2 and TRBJ2-7, is as follows: GAGVSQSPSNKVTEKGKDVELRCDPISGHTALYWYRQSLGQGLEFLIYFQGNSAPDKSGLPSDRFSAERTGGSVSTLTIQRTQQEDSAVYLCASSLTGSFSYDQYFGPGTRLTVT.

The chain is built from TRBV2 and TRBJ1-1; 7 nucleotides align to TRBD1. The CDR3 has 13 residues. CDR1 and CDR2 (germline): SNHLY, FYNNEI. Germline trimming cut 6 bases from V and 7 bases from J; bases unmatched to any gene: 8. The CDR3 region is CASRGEGAVEAFF. The CDR3 region has the DNA TGTGCCAGCAGGGGGGAGGGGGCAGTTGAAGCTTTCTTT.

For this clone: A much larger clone differs from this one at a single base, so this may be a read error. The rearrangement joins TRBV7-2 to TRBJ2-5, with a weak D call TRBD2 (6 bases). Trimming took off 4 bases at V and 5 bases at J, with 20 bases between the two ends. This CDR3 has 16 residues. Germline V gene sequence: CDR1 SGHTA, CDR2 FQGNSA. In DNA form, the CDR3 reads TGTGCCAGCAGCTCCGCGGGATGGGAGGCCCGGGAGACCCAGTACTTC. This translates into CASSSAGWEARETQYF. The full variable domain, with the rest looked up from reference TRBV7-2 and TRBJ2-5, is GAGVSQSPSNKVTEKGKDVELRCDPISGHTALYWYRQSLGQGLEFLIYFQGNSAPDKSGLPSDRFSAERTGGSVSTLTIQRTQQEDSAVYLCASSSAGWEARETQYFGPGTRLLVL.

J is TRBJ1-2 and V is TRBV13, with a tentative D call TRBD1 (5 bases). Trimming shortened V by 5 bases and J by 4 bases, and 8 bases separated the two germline ends. Per the germline V gene, CDR1 is PRHDT and CDR2 is FYEKMQ (reference sequence). CDR3 size: 12 residues. The CDR3 DNA follows: TGTGCCAGCAGCCCGGGGGGCTATGGCTACACCTTC. Translating gives CASSPGGYGYTF.